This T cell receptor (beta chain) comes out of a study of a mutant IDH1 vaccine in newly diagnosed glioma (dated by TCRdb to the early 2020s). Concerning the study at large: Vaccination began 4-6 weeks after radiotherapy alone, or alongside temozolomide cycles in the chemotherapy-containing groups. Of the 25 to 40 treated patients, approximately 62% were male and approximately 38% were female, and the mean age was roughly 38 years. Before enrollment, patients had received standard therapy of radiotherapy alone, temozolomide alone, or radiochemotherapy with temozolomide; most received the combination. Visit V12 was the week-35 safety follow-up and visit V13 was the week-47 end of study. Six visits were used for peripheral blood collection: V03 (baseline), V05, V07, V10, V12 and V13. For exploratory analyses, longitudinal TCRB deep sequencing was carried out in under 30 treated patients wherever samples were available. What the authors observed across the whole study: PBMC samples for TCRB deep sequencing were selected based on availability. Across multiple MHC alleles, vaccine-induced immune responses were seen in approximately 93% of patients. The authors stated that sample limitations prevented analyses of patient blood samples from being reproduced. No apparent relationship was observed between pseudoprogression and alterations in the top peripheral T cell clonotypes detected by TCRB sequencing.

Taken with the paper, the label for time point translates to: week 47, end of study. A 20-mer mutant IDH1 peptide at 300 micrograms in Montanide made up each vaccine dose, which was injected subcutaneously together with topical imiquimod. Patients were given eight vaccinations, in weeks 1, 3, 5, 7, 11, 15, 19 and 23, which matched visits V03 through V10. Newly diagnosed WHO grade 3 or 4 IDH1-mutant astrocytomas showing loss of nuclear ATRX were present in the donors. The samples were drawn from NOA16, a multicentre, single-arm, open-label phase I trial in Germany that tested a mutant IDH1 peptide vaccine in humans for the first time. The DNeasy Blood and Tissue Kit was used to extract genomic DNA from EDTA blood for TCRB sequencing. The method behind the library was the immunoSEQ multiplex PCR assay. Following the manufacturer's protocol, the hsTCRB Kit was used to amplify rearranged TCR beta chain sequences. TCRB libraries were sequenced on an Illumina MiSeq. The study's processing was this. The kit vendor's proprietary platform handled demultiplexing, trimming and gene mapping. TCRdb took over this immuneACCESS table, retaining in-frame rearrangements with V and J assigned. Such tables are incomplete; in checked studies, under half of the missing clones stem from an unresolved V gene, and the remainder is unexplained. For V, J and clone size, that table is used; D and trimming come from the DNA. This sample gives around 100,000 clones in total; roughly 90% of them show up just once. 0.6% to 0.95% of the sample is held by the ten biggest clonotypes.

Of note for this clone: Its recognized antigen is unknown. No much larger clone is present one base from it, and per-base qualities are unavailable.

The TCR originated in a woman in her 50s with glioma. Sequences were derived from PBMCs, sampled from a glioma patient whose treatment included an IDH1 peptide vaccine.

Read as DNA, the sequence is TGTGCCAGCAGTTACATTGTCGGAAGCTCGACCGGGGAGCTGTTTTTT. It translates to CASSYIVGSSTGELFF. The V and J segments used are TRBV6-6 and TRBJ2-2; no confident D gene assignment can be made. CDR1 is given as MNHNY and CDR2 as SVGAGI, both from the germline V gene (reference sequence). V loses 2 bases of germline sequence and J loses 5 bases, and the interval between the two ends is 15 bases. From cysteine to phenylalanine, the CDR3 is 16 amino acids long. Solely the CDR3 DNA is kept, with 48 bases framed from the first base.